The 21 T cell receptor beta chains in this list originate from one sample, sequenced in a study of blood T cell repertoires in COVID-19. This table comes from immunoSEQ multiplex PCR, and its TCRdb copy is limited to in-frame clones, with some not included. The profile shows about 82,000 clones, 81% of them singletons. Sequenced: peripheral blood. Receptors originate from a man older than 75 with acute or convalescent COVID-19.

V gene TRBV6-1 combines with J gene TRBJ1-2; 9 nucleotides match TRBD1. Losses at the gene ends were 2 bases for V and 8 bases for J; bases not matched to a gene: 3. The germline V gene has CDR1 MNHNS and CDR2 SASEGT. CDR3 size: 13 residues. CDR3 region: CASSETGGGGYTF. In DNA, the CDR3 is TGTGCCAGCAGTGAAACAGGGGGCGGAGGCTACACCTTC.

This clone came up a few times. The rearrangement uses TRBV4-3 and TRBJ1-2; possible D gene TRBD1, 5 bases. Germline CDR1 LGHNA, CDR2 YSLEER. With 2 bases removed from V and 3 bases from J, the gap between germline ends came to 19 bases. The CDR3 covers 17 residues. This CDR3 is CASSQKIGGGKHYGYTF. The CDR3 bases are TGCGCCAGCAGCCAAAAGATAGGCGGGGGTAAGCACTATGGCTACACCTTC.

The chain employs TRBV4-1 and TRBJ2-7; TRBD1 agrees at 9 bases. This CDR3 comprises 15 residues. The germline V gene encodes CDR1 MGHRA and CDR2 YSYEKL. With 3 bases clipped from V and 3 bases from J, the junction kept 6 bases outside the gene matches. CDR3 protein: CASSQPGQGFYEQYF. The CDR3 coding sequence is TGCGCCAGCAGCCAGCCGGGACAGGGCTTCTACGAGCAGTACTTC.

The V call is TRBV7-9, the J call TRBJ2-1; 8 bases align to TRBD2. Unmatched junction bases numbered 4, after V lost 2 bases and J lost 7 bases. Germline loops: CDR1 SEHNR, CDR2 FQNEAQ (reference sequence). The CDR3 covers 14 residues. CDR3 amino acids: CASSLMGTSNEQFF. In DNA, the CDR3 is TGTGCCAGCAGCTTAATGGGGACTAGTAATGAGCAGTTCTTC. The whole variable domain, filled in from reference TRBV7-9 and TRBJ2-1, reads DTGVSQNPRHKITKRGQNVTFRCDPISEHNRLYWYRQTLGQGPEFLTYFQNEAQLEKSRLLSDRFSAERPKGSFSTLEIQRTEQGDSAMYLCASSLMGTSNEQFFGPGTRLTVL.

V and J are TRBV28 and TRBJ2-6; 9 nucleotides line up with TRBD1. Germline CDR1 is MDHEN and CDR2 is SYDVKM. This CDR3 has 17 amino acids. V was clipped by 4 bases and J by 3 bases; unmatched bases: 7. The CDR3 DNA is TGTGCCAGCAGTTCGCTACAGGGGGCGCTTGGGGCCAACGTCCTGACTTTC. Translation gives CASSSLQGALGANVLTF.

The rearrangement links TRBV4-1 to TRBJ2-3, with 7 bases lining up with TRBD2. Germline V gives CDR1 MGHRA, CDR2 YSYEKL. The CDR3 extends over 14 amino acids. J was trimmed by 6 bases and V by 0 bases; bases with no gene match: 3. As DNA, the CDR3 is TGCGCCAGCAGCCAAGATTCGGGAGGCGATACGCAGTATTTT. Translated, it gives CASSQDSGGDTQYF.

The chain links TRBV14 to TRBJ1-2; 9 positions match TRBD1. The CDR3 runs to 15 residues. CDR1 is SGHDN, CDR2 FVKESK, per germline. Trimming cost V 0 bases and J 4 bases; bases outside gene matches: 3. The CDR3 loop reads CASSQEDRGGYGYTF. CDR3 in DNA: TGTGCCAGCAGCCAAGAGGACAGGGGTGGCTATGGCTACACCTTC.

The rearrangement joins TRBV28 to TRBJ2-2, with 8 bases that match TRBD1. The CDR3 sequence is 14 residues long. V was pared by 6 bases and J by 4 bases, with 4 bases of the junction left unmatched. The germline V gene has CDR1 MDHEN and CDR2 SYDVKM. CDR3 bases: TGTGCCAGCAGGACACAGGGGGGCACCGGGGAGCTGTTTTTT. Its translation: CASRTQGGTGELFF. The variable domain in full, with the rest retrieved from reference TRBV28 and TRBJ2-2, is DVKVTQSSRYLVKRTGEKVFLECVQDMDHENMFWYRQDPGLGLRLIYFSYDVKMKEKGDIPEGYSVSREKKERFSLILESASTNQTSMYLCASRTQGGTGELFFGEGSRLTVL.

V gene TRBV11-2 combines with J gene TRBJ1-1; 7 bases are a match to TRBD1. CDR1 and CDR2 (germline): SGHAT, FQNNGV. Trimming cost V 3 bases and J 6 bases; bases outside gene matches: 10. The CDR3 runs 15 residues. The CDR3 loop is CASSLRRQGISEAFF. CDR3 coding DNA: TGTGCCAGCAGCTTGAGAAGACAGGGCATCTCTGAAGCTTTCTTT.

The chain employs TRBV30 and TRBJ2-1; weak D call: TRBD2 (7 bases). The CDR3 has 17 amino acids. V gave up 0 bases and J gave up 7 bases, with 22 bases separating them. CDR1 is GTSNPN and CDR2 is SVGIG in the germline V gene (reference sequence). The CDR3: CAWSVGGGRRGVNEQFF. CDR3 sequence (DNA): TGTGCCTGGAGTGTTGGGGGCGGGAGAAGGGGTGTTAATGAGCAGTTCTTC.

The chain couples TRBV3-1 (or the pseudogene TRBV3-2) to TRBJ1-5, with D perhaps TRBD1 (5 bases). From germline, CDR1 is LGHDT and CDR2 YNNKEL (reference sequence). This CDR3 has 14 residues. V lost 1 base and J lost 9, with 13 bases in between. CDR3 amino acids: CASSQGRKGSPQHF. The CDR3 bases are TGTGCCAGCAGCCAAGGTAGAAAGGGGTCGCCCCAGCATTTT.

This clone appeared once. The chain uses TRBV5-1 and TRBJ2-1, with TRBD1 matching over 9 bases. CDR3 length equals 17 residues. The trim removed 3 bases at V and 7 bases at J, leaving 14 bases unmatched. The V gene's germline CDR1 is SGHRS and CDR2 YFSETQ. In DNA, the CDR3 is TGCGCCAGCAGCTCTGGTCCGGCGGGACAGGGAGGGAATGAGCAGTTCTTC. It yields the protein CASSSGPAGQGGNEQFF.

This rearrangement joins TRBV28 to TRBJ1-6; unclear D gene. Per the germline V gene, CDR1 is MDHEN and CDR2 is SYDVKM. The germline V and J ends were trimmed by 3 bases and 7 bases, with 7 bases remaining between them. This CDR3 has 13 residues. CDR3 DNA: TGTGCCAGCAGTTTTGGCAGAAATTCACCCCTCCACTTT. Amino acids: CASSFGRNSPLHF.

CDR3 loop: CASSLGLASYNEQFF. The CDR3 nucleotides are TGTGCCAGCAGCCTAGGACTAGCGAGCTACAATGAGCAGTTCTTC. The chain couples TRBV7-3 to TRBJ2-1; the match to TRBD2 covers 9 bases. This CDR3 comprises 15 residues. Germline CDR1 and CDR2: SGHTA and FQGTGA. After removal of 5 bases from V and 3 bases from J, the junction contained 5 bases not matched to a gene.

The V and J genes are TRBV10-2 and TRBJ1-2; TRBD1 matches at 8 bases. CDR1 and CDR2 from the germline V gene are WSHSY and SAAADI. The CDR3 covers 15 residues. V was clipped by 6 bases and J by 8 bases; unmatched bases: 14. Written as DNA, the CDR3 is TGCGCCAGCAGGGCAGGGGGCACTGGCCTTTTCGGCTACACCTTC. Amino acids: CASRAGGTGLFGYTF.

The chain is built from TRBV7-9 and TRBJ2-5, with D possibly matching TRBD1 (6 bases). There are 12 residues in the CDR3. From germline, CDR1 is SEHNR and CDR2 FQNEAQ (reference sequence). The V and J ends lost 6 bases and 4 bases respectively, with 9 bases between them. The chain's CDR3 is CASRVGGETQYF. CDR3 nucleotide sequence: TGTGCCAGCAGGGTAGGGGGAGAGACCCAGTACTTC.

CDR3 protein: CASSQGDIYGYTF. In DNA form, the CDR3 reads TGTGCCAGCAGCCAGGGGGACATCTATGGCTACACCTTC. The gene calls are TRBV3-1 (or the pseudogene TRBV3-2) and TRBJ1-2; D possibly corresponds to TRBD1 (6 bases). The length of the CDR3 is 13 residues. Germline lookup yields CDR1 LGHDT and CDR2 YNNKEL (reference sequence). V was pared by 3 bases and J by 4 bases, with 9 bases between.

The rearrangement links TRBV28 to TRBJ1-4, with 9 bases lining up with TRBD1. V shed 7 bases and J 6 bases; nucleotides not matched to a gene: 3. The germline gives CDR1 MDHEN, CDR2 SYDVKM. This CDR3 comprises 13 residues. The CDR3 coding sequence is TGTGCCAGCACCGGACAGGGGTATGAAAAACTGTTTTTT. The encoded protein is CASTGQGYEKLFF.

V usage is TRBV19 and J usage is TRBJ2-7, with D maybe TRBD2 (6 bases). Germline V CDR1 and CDR2: LNHDA, SQIVND (reference sequence). This CDR3 is built from 16 residues. Trimming removed 3 bases from V and 2 bases from J, with 17 bases in between. The DNA of the CDR3 is TGTGCCAGTAGTATGAAAACCGGGACTGTCACCTACGAGCAGTACTTC. Protein product: CASSMKTGTVTYEQYF.

V gene TRBV7-2 combines with J gene TRBJ1-6; D ambiguous. The V gene's germline CDR1 is SGHTA and CDR2 FQGNSA. The V end lost 1 base, the J end lost 11 bases, and 15 bases lay between the germline ends. This CDR3 is built from 15 residues. In DNA form, the CDR3 reads TGTGCCAGCAGCTTAGTCCGGGGTAGTGGTCCACCCCTCCACTTT. This translates into CASSLVRGSGPPLHF.

There are a few counts of this clone. The V call is TRBV29-1, the J call TRBJ2-1; 8 bases are a match to TRBD2. The CDR3 has 16 amino acids. J gave up 4 bases and V 4 bases, and 12 bases lay outside the gene matches. Germline loops: CDR1 SQVTM, CDR2 ANQGSEA. Here the CDR3 DNA reads TGCAGCGTTGCCCCTGGGTTAGCGGGAAATTACAATGAGCAGTTCTTC. Translating gives CSVAPGLAGNYNEQFF.